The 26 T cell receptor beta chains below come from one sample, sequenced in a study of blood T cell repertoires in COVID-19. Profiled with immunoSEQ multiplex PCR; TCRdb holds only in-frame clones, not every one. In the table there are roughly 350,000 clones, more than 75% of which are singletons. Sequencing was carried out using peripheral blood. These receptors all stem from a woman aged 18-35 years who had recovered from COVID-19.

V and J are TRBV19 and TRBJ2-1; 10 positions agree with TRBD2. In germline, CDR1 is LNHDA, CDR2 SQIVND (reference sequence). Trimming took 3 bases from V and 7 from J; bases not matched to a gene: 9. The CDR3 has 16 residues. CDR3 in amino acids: CASSISPAGGRNEQFF. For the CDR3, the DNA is TGTGCCAGTAGTATCTCCCCAGCGGGAGGGCGGAATGAGCAGTTCTTC. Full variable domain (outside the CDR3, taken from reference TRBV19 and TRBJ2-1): DGGITQSPKYLFRKEGQNVTLSCEQNLNHDAMYWYRQDPGQGLRLIYYSQIVNDFQKGDIAEGYSVSREKKESFPLTVTSAQKNPTAFYLCASSISPAGGRNEQFFGPGTRLTVL.

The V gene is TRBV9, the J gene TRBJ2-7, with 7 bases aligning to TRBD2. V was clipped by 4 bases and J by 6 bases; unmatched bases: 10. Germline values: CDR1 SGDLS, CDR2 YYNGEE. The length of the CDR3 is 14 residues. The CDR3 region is CASSQVPGLCEQYV. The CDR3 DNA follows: TGTGCCAGCAGCCAGGTCCCGGGACTATGCGAGCAGTACGTC.

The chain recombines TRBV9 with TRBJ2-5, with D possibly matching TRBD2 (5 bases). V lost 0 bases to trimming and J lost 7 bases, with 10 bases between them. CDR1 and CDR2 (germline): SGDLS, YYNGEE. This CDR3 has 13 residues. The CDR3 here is CASSVDGMLTQYF. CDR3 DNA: TGTGCCAGCAGCGTAGACGGGATGTTGACCCAGTACTTC.

This chain's CDR3 is CASSVRGTPQETQYF. The CDR3 coding sequence is TGTGCCAGCAGCGTGCGAGGGACACCGCAAGAGACCCAGTACTTC. The V gene is TRBV9, the J gene TRBJ2-5; D perhaps matches TRBD1 (6 bases). Germline V CDR1 and CDR2: SGDLS, YYNGEE. The CDR3 is 15 residues long. V lost 2 bases to trimming and J lost 2 bases, with 13 bases between them.

The DNA for the CDR3 is TGTGCCAGCAGCCCGAGCATTAGCGGGAGTCTAGAGCAGTTCTTC. This codes for CASSPSISGSLEQFF. J is TRBJ2-1 and V is TRBV7-2; TRBD2 matches at 9 bases. The CDR3 extends over 15 amino acids. With V trimmed by 5 bases and J by 10 bases, 12 bases remained unmatched. Germline loops: CDR1 SGHTA, CDR2 FQGNSA.

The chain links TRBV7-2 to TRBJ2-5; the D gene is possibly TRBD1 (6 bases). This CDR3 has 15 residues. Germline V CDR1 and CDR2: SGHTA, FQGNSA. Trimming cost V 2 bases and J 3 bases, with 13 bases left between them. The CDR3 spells CASSLHGRGEETQYF. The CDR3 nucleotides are TGTGCCAGCAGCTTACACGGCAGGGGTGAAGAGACCCAGTACTTC. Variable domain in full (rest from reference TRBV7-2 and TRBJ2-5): GAGVSQSPSNKVTEKGKDVELRCDPISGHTALYWYRQSLGQGLEFLIYFQGNSAPDKSGLPSDRFSAERTGGSVSTLTIQRTQQEDSAVYLCASSLHGRGEETQYFGPGTRLLVL.

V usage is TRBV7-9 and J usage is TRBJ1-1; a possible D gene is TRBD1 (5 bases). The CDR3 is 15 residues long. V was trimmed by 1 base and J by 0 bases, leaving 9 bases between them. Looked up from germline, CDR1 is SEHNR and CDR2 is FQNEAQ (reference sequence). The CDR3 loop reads CASSLGQRLNTEAFF. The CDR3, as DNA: TGTGCCAGCAGCTTAGGACAGAGATTGAACACTGAAGCTTTCTTT.

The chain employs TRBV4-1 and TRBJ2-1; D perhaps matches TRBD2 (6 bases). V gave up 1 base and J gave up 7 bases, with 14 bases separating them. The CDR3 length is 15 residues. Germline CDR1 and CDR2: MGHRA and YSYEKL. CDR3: CASSQGDGSRNEQFF. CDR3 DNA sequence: TGCGCCAGCAGCCAAGGGGACGGGAGCCGTAATGAGCAGTTCTTC.

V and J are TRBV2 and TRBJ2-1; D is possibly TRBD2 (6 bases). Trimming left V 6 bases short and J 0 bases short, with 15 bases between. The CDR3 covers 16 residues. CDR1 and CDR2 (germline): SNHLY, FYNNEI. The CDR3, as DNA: TGTGCCAGCAGCGGGACTGCCAAAAGCTCCTACAATGAGCAGTTCTTC. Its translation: CASSGTAKSSYNEQFF.

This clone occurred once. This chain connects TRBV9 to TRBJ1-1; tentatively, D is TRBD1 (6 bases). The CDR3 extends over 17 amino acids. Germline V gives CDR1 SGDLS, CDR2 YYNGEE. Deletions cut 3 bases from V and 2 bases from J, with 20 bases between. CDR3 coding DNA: TGTGCCAGCAGCGCTTCTCCGAACAGGGTCATCAACACTGAAGCTTTCTTT. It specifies CASSASPNRVINTEAFF.

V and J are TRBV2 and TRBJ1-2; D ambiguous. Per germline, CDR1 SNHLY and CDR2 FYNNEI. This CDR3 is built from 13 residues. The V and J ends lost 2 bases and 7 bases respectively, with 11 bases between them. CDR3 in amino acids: CASSERARGGYTF. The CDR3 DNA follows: TGTGCCAGCAGTGAAAGGGCACGGGGTGGCTACACCTTC.

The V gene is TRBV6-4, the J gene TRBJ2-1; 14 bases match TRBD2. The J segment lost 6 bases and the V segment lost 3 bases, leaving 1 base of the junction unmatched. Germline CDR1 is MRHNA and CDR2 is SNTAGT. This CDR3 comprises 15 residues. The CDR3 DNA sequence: TGTGCCAGCAGTGAAGGACTAGCGGGAGGCAATGAGCAGTTCTTC. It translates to CASSEGLAGGNEQFF.

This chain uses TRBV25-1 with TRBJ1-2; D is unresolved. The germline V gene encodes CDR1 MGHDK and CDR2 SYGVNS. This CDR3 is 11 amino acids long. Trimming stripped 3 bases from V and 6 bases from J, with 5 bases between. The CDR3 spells CASSEANGYTF. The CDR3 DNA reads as TGTGCCAGCAGTGAGGCCAATGGCTACACCTTC.

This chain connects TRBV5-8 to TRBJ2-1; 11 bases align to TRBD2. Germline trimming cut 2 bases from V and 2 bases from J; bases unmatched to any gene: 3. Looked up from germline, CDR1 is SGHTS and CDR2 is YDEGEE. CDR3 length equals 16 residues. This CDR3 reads CASSFTSGSAYNEQFF. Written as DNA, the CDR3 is TGTGCCAGCAGCTTCACTAGCGGGAGTGCCTACAATGAGCAGTTCTTC.

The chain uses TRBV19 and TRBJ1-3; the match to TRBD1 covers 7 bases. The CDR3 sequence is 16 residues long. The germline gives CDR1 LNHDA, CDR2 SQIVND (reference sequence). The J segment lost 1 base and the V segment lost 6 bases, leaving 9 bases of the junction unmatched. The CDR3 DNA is TGTGCCAGTAGGGGTTTCGGGACAGCGTCTGGAAACACCATATATTTT. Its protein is CASRGFGTASGNTIYF.

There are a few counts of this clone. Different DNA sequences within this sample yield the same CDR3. The CDR3 region is CASSLADTQYF. The CDR3 bases are TGTGCCAGCAGTCTAGCGGATACGCAGTATTTT. The V call is TRBV6-5, the J call TRBJ2-3; weak D call: TRBD2 (6 bases). Looked up from germline, CDR1 is MNHEY and CDR2 is SVGAGI. This CDR3 has 11 residues. Trimming left V 5 bases short and J 6 bases short, with 6 bases between.

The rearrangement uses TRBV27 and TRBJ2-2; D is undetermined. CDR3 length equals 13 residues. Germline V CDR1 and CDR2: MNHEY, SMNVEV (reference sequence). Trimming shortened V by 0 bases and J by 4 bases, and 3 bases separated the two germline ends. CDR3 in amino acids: CASSLSRTGELFF. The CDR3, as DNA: TGTGCCAGCAGTTTATCGCGCACCGGGGAGCTGTTTTTT.

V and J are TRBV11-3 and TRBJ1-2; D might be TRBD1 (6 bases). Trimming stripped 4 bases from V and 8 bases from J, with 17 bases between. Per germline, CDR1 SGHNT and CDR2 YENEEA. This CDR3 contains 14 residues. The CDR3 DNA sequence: TGTGCCAGCAGCTCCGGGACACGGCCGGGCGGCTACACCTTC. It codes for CASSSGTRPGGYTF.

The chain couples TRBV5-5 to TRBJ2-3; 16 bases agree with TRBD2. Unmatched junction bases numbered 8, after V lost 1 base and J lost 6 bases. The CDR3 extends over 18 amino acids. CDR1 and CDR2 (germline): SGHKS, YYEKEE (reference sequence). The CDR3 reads CASSLSGTSGRATDTQYF. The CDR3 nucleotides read TGTGCCAGCAGCTTGTCCGGGACTAGCGGGAGGGCCACGGATACGCAGTATTTT.

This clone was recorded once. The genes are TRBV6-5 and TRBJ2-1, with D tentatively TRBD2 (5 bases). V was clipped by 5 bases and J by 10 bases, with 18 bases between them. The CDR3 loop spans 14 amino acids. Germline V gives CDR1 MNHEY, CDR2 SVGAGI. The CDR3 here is CASSLSFVRGEQFF. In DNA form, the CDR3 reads TGTGCCAGCAGTCTTTCATTTGTTCGGGGAGAGCAGTTCTTC.

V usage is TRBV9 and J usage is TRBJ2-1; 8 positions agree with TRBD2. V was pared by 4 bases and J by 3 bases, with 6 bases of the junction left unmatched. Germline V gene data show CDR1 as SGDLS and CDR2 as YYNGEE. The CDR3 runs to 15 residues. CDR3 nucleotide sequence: TGTGCCAGCAGCCCCCGACTAGCGCACTACAATGAGCAGTTCTTC. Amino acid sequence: CASSPRLAHYNEQFF.

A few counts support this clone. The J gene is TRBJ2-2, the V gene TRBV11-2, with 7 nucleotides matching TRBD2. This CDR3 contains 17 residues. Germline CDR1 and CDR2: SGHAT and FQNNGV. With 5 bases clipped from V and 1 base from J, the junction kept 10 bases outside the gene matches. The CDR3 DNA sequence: TGTGCCAGCAGCCCACTCTCGATAGCGGGGAACACCGGGGAGCTGTTTTTT. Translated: CASSPLSIAGNTGELFF.

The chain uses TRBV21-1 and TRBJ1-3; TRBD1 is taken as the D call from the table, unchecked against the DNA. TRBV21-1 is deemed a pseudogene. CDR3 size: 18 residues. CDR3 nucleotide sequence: TGTGCCAGCAGCAAAGCAAGACAGGCCCTTGGGTGGGGAAACACCATATATTTT. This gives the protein CASSKARQALGWGNTIYF.

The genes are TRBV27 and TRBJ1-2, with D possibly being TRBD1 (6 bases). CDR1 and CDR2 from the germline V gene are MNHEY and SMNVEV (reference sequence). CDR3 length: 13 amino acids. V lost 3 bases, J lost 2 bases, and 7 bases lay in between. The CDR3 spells CASSFQGNYGYTF. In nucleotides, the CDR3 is TGTGCCAGCAGTTTCCAGGGGAACTATGGCTACACCTTC.

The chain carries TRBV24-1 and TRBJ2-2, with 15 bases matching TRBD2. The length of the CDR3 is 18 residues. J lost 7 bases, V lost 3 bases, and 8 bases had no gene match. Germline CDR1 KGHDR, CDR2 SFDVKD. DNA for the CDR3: TGTGCCACCAGTGATCCCGGGACTAGCGGGAGGACGGGCGGGGAGCTGTTTTTT. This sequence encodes CATSDPGTSGRTGGELFF.

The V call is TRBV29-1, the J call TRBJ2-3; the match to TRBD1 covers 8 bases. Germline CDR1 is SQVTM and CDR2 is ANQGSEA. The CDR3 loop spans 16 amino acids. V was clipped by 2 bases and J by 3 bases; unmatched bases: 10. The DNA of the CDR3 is TGCAGCGTTGAAAGGGAGGACAGGGCCCGGACAGATACGCAGTATTTT. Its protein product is CSVEREDRARTDTQYF.